The present entry profiles one T cell receptor beta chain with its context. Its antigen is unidentified. Clones were sequenced by immunoSEQ multiplex PCR, and TCRdb holds only the in-frame ones, with some missing. The data hold about 140,000 clones, with about 93% observed a single time. The CDR3 runs 10 residues. V gave up 5 bases and J gave up 6 bases, with 4 bases separating them. Germline CDR1 DFQATT, CDR2 SNEGSKA (reference sequence). This record belongs to a study of T cell responses to AZD1222 COVID-19 vaccine. Study-wide points: The donor group comprised mostly white British people and more females; the analysis possibly underestimated clonal diversity.

Source: peripheral blood, taken on day 0 of AZD1222 vaccination. This sequence originates from an adult in good health. This chain joins TRBV20-1 and TRBJ1-4, with D unresolved. The CDR3 here is CSAGHEKLFF. In DNA form, the CDR3 reads TGCAGTGCTGGCCATGAAAAACTGTTTTTT.